This record covers a single T cell receptor (beta chain). The specificity of this receptor is unknown. The record has no base qualities; no much larger clone is one base away. For this chain, trimming is 0 bases at the V end and 3 bases at the J end, and the number of junction bases without a gene match is 8. From its cysteine to its phenylalanine, the CDR3 spans 18 amino acids. Only the CDR3 portion is preserved as DNA: 54 bases, with reading frame beginning at the first base. CDR1 and CDR2 are read off the germline V gene as KGHDR and SFDVKD. Each collaborating institution followed its own protocols to collect whole blood in K2EDTA tubes. For TCRbeta analysis, collaborators shipped samples in one of three forms: frozen whole blood, isolated PBMCs, or DNA extracted from either of those sample types. The data stem from a study of blood T cell repertoires in COVID-19 (dated by TCRdb to 2020 to 2022). Study-level background: The collaborator samples originated in the United States, Italy and Spain and spanned the acute and convalescent phases of COVID-19. The samples were drawn from two sources: the first 160 participants of the ongoing ImmuneRACE study, and 950 to 1,500 subjects contributed by 6 global collaborators. Where available, HLA class I and class II types were taken from metadata supplied by the sample provider and were not determined by assay-based typing. Nearly every sample came with metadata listing a de-identified subject ID, COVID-19 status, age in years and sex. Deeply sampled blood TCRbeta repertoires from subjects exposed to, actively infected with, or recovered from COVID-19 were included in the dataset. The repertoires were released in a freely available public database intended as a resource for research on the immune response to SARS-CoV-2. The prospective study material was composed of cDNA or gDNA derived from T cells, B-cell-depleted T cells, or PBMCs.

TCRbeta CDR3 regions were amplified from genomic DNA using the immunoSEQ Assay, a bias-controlled multiplex PCR. On the authors' methods: Within the assay, amplification of reference gene primers was used to estimate how many nucleated cells each sample contained. Sequence reads were collapsed and filtered to measure the absolute abundance of every unique TCRbeta CDR3 rearrangement. Productive Simpson clonality was computed per sample as the square root of Simpson's diversity index over productive rearrangements. TCRdb limited this immuneACCESS table to in-frame rearrangements with V and J called. A share of clones is missing; checked studies link under half to unresolved V genes, and the rest is unexplained. The DNA was the basis for D and trimming; V, J and clone size are from that table. Across this sample there are approximately 160,000 clones, with approximately 88% seen only once. The ten largest make up roughly 2.9% of the sample.

Broad study findings and their caveats: The amount of clinical and demographic metadata varied by source and participant and was provided uncurated.

The chain is encoded by TRBV24-1 joined to TRBJ2-3; TRBD2 matches 10 bases in the middle. The origin of this receptor is a woman aged 55-69 years with acute or convalescent COVID-19. The sequencing input was peripheral blood. The nucleotide sequence is TGTGCCACCAGTGATTTGCGTAGAGTAGCGGGGGGAACAGATACGCAGTATTTT. This yields the protein CATSDLRRVAGGTDTQYF.